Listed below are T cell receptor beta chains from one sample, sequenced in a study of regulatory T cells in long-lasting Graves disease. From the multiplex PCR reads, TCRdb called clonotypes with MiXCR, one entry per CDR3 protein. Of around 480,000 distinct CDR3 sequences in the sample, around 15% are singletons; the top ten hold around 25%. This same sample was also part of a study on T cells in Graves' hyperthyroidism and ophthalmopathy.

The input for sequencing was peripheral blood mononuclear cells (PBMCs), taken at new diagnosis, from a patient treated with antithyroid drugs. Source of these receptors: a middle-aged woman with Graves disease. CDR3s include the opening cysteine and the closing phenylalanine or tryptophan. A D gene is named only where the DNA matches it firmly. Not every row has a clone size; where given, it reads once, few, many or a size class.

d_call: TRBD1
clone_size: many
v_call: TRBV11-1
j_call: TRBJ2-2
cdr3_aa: CASSLDRGDTGELFF
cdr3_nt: TGTGCCAGCAGCTTAGACAGGGGAGACACCGGGGAGCTGTTTTTT

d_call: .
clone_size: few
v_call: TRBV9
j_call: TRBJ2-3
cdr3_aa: CASSERTDTQYF
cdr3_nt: TGTGCCAGCAGCGAGAGGACAGATACGCAGTATTTT

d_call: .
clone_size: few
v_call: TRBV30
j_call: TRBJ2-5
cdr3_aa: CAWRGREGETQYF
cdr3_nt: TGTGCCTGGAGAGGTAGGGAAGGAGAGACCCAGTACTTC

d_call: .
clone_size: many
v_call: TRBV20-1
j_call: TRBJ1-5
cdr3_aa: CSAREKGTNNQPQHF
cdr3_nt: TGCAGTGCTAGAGAAAAGGGGACGAACAATCAGCCCCAGCATTTT

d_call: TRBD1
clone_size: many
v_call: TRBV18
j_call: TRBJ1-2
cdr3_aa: CASSPDRAANYGYTF
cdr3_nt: TGTGCCAGCTCACCCGACAGGGCCGCTAACTATGGCTACACCTTC

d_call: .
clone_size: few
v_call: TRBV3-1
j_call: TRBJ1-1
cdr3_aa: CASSQDFSTEAFF
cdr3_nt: TGTGCCAGCAGCCAAGACTTTAGCACTGAAGCTTTCTTT

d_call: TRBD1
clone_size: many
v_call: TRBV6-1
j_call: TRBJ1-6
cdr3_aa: CASSSGTVWSSPLHF
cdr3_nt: TGTGCCAGCAGCTCCGGGACAGTCTGGTCTTCACCCCTCCACTTT

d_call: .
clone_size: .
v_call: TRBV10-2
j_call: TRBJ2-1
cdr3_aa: CASSEGAGYSDEQFF
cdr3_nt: TGCGCCAGCAGTGAGGGGGCAGGGTACTCGGATGAGCAGTTCTTC

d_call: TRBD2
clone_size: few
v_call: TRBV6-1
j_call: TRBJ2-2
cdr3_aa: CASITGGPNTGELFF
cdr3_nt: TGTGCCAGCATCACGGGGGGGCCTAACACCGGGGAGCTGTTTTTT

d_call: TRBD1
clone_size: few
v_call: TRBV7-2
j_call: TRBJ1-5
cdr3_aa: CASSFLGQGAGGRAQHF
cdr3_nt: TGTGCCAGCAGCTTCTTAGGACAGGGGGCCGGGGGAAGAGCCCAGCATTTT

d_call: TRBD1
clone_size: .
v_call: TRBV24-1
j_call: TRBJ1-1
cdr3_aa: CATSHRGNTEAFF
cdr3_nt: TGTGCCACCAGTCACAGGGGAAACACTGAAGCTTTCTTT

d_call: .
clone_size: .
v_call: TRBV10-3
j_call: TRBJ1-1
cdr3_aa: CAISDLGGLNTEAFF
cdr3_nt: TGTGCCATCAGTGACCTAGGGGGGCTGAACACTGAAGCTTTCTTT

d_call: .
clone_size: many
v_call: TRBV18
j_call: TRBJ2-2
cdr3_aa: CASSPMGTGELFF
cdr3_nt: TGTGCCAGCAGCCCTATGGGCACCGGGGAGCTGTTTTTT

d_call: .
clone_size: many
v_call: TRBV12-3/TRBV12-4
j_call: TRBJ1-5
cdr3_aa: CASRFGPTAQPQHF
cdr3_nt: TGTGCCAGCAGATTCGGCCCCACGGCTCAGCCCCAGCATTTT

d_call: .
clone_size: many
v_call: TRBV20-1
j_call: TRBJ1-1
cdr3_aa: CSASSGLNTEAFF
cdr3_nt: TGCAGTGCTAGTTCTGGCCTGAACACTGAAGCTTTCTTT

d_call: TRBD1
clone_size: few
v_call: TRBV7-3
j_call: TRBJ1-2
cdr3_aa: CASSSGQGSYGYTF
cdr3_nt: TGTGCCAGCAGCTCAGGACAGGGGTCCTATGGCTACACCTTC

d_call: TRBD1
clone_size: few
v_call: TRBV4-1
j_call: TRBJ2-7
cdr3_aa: CASSQAGTVSYEQYF
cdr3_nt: TGCGCCAGCAGCCAAGCCGGGACAGTATCCTACGAGCAGTACTTC

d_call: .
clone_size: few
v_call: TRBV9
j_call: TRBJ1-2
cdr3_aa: CASSVNSQGGYTF
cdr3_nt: TGTGCCAGCAGCGTCAACAGCCAAGGAGGCTACACCTTC

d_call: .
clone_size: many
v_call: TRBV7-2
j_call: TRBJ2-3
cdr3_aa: CASSLFQRDTQYF
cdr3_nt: TGTGCCAGCAGCTTATTTCAAAGGGATACGCAGTATTTT

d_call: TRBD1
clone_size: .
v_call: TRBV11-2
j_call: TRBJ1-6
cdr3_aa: CASSSPSGGSYNSPLHF
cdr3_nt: TGTGCCAGCAGCTCACCTTCAGGGGGCTCCTATAATTCACCCCTCCACTTT

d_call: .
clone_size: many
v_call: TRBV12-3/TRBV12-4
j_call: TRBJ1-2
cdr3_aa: CASSGGGVSYGYTF
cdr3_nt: TGTGCCAGCAGTGGGGGGGGTGTCAGCTATGGCTACACCTTC

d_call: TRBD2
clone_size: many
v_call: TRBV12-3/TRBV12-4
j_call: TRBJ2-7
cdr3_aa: CASSRGLPYEQYF
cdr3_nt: TGTGCCAGCAGCCGGGGACTACCCTACGAGCAGTACTTC

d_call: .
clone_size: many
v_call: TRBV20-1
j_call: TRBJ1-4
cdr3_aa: CSASGTATHEKLFF
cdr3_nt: TGCAGTGCTAGTGGGACCGCCACCCATGAAAAACTGTTTTTT

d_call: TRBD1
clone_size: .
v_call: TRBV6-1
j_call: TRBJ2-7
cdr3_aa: CASSRSDRASSYEQYF
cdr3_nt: TGTGCCAGCAGCAGATCGGACAGGGCTAGCTCCTACGAGCAGTACTTC

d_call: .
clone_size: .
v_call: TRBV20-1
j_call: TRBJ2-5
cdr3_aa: CSASPPGRETQYF
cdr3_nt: TGCAGTGCTAGTCCTCCGGGCCGGGAGACCCAGTACTTC

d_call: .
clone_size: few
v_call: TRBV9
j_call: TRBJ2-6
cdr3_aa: CASSVGGGRSGANVLTF
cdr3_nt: TGTGCCAGCAGCGTAGGAGGCGGGCGCTCTGGGGCCAACGTCCTGACTTTC

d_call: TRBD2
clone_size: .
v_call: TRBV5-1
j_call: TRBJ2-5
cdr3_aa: CASYTGTRGETQYF
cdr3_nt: TGCGCCAGCTATACCGGGACTAGAGGAGAGACCCAGTACTTC

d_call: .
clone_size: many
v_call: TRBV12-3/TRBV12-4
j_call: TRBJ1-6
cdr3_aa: CATGSSYNSPLHF
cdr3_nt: TGTGCCACGGGGAGCTCCTATAATTCACCCCTCCACTTT

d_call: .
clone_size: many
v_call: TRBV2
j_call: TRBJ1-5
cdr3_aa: CASSETGRNQPQHF
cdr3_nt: TGTGCCAGCAGTGAAACAGGGAGGAATCAGCCCCAGCATTTT

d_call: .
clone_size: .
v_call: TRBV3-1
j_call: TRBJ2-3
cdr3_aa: CASSRGLDTQYF
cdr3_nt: TGTGCCAGCAGCCGGGGGTTAGATACGCAGTATTTT

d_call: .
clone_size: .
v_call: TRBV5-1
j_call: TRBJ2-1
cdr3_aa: CASSLTNTGFNEQFF
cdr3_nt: TGCGCCAGCAGCCTGACTAACACAGGGTTTAATGAGCAGTTCTTC